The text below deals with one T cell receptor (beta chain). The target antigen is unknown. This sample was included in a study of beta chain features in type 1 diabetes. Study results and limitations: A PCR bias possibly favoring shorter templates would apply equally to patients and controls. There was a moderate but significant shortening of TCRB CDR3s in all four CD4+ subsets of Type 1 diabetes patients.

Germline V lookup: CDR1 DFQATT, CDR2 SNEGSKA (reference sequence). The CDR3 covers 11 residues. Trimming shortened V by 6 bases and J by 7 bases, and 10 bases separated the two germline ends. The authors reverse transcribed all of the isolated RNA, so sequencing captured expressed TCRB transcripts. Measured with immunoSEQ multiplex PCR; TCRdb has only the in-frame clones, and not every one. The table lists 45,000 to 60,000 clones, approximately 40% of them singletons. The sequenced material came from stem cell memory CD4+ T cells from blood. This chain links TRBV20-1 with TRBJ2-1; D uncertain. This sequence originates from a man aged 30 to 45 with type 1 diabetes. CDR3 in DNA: TGCAGTGCCCAGTCCCTTAATGAGCAGTTCTTC. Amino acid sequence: CSAQSLNEQFF.